This T cell receptor beta chain was captured by sequencing in a study of cytomegalovirus exposure and HLA in healthy donors. Study-level points and caveats: There were some 150 TCR beta chains listed as cytomegalovirus-associated.

J lost 3 bases, V lost 2 bases, and 1 base had no gene match. This CDR3 spans 13 amino acids. Germline-derived CDR1 and CDR2 are SGHNT and YYREEE (reference sequence). To note about this clone: What it binds is unknown.

Libraries were prepared by immunoSEQ multiplex PCR; TCRdb keeps only in-frame clonotypes and omits some of them. The repertoire has around 120,000 clones, 70% to 90% of them found once; the top ten carry roughly 6%. This clonotype originated in a woman aged 18-29 years in good health and CMV-seropositive. The genes are TRBV5-4 and TRBJ2-7, with 8 bases fitting TRBD2. Sequencing used PBMCs. The CDR3 region has the DNA TGTGCCAGCAGCTTCGGGACTAGCTACGAGCAGTACTTC. Protein sequence: CASSFGTSYEQYF.